This TCR beta chain was sequenced during a study of blood T cell repertoires in COVID-19. Whole-study context: From the United States, Italy and Spain came samples of acute and convalescent COVID-19. Sample material is recorded as cDNA or gDNA derived from T cells, B-cell-depleted T cells, or PBMCs.

The authors' processing: Using reference gene primer amplification, nucleated cell counts were estimated. This table comes from immunoSEQ multiplex PCR, and its TCRdb copy is limited to in-frame clones, with some not included. The V and J calls and clone size come from that table; D and trimming were worked out from the DNA. The table includes 150,000 to 200,000 clones, roughly 84% detected once. Participants were aged about 18 to 89 years from more than 20 US areas. The origin of this receptor is a woman under 40 who had been exposed to COVID-19. The specimen sequenced was PBMCs or T cells enriched from blood (not recorded which).

CDR3 loop: CASSPTWDTGGIDTIYF. In DNA form, the CDR3 reads TGTGCCAGCAGCCCTACTTGGGATACAGGGGGCATCGACACCATATATTTT. The chain employs TRBV5-5 and TRBJ1-3, with 9 positions matching TRBD1. The CDR3 runs to 17 residues. Germline V gene lookup returns CDR1 SGHKS and CDR2 YYEKEE (reference sequence). V trimming: 4 bases; J trimming: 8 bases; junction bases outside the gene matches: 16.